This T cell receptor beta chain came from a study of early T cells in non-severe SARS-CoV-2 infection. Turning to the study itself: Sequencing of unsorted whole blood was done on bulk RNA, leaving chains unpaired. Study conclusions and caveats: Matching results from VDJdb favored anti-spike CD8 responses, leaving private and CD4 specificities undetected.

Of note for this clonotype: No antigen is known for it.

V shed 6 bases and J shed 6 bases, with 12 bases lying between them. Germline V CDR1 and CDR2: MNHEY, SVGAGI. This CDR3 has 13 amino acids. Unique molecular identifiers were added to individual cDNA molecules. TCRdb independently ran MiXCR on the 5' RACE reads; one entry per CDR3 protein. The sample holds around 50,000 distinct CDR3 sequences, approximately 9.8% seen once. The specimen sequenced was whole blood. The receptor was isolated from an adult who was a healthcare worker with PCR-confirmed SARS-CoV-2 infection or an uninfected control (not recorded which). The V call is TRBV6-5, the J call TRBJ2-1, with D possibly matching TRBD2 (5 bases). The chain's CDR3 is CASSSLAPNEQFF. The CDR3 DNA is TGTGCCAGCAGCTCCCTAGCCCCCAATGAGCAGTTCTTC.